A selection of T cell receptor beta chains follows, all from one sample in a study of blood T cells in healthy people across ages. MiXCR, run by TCRdb on the 5' RACE reads, gives a single entry per CDR3 protein. This sample has 1.5 million to 2 million distinct CDR3 sequences, with just under 50% found just once. The material sequenced was blood. The receptors were sampled from a middle-aged woman in good health. The conserved cysteine and the conserved F or W are not part of the CDR3 here. Each record gives: clone size, CDR3 length, V gene, J gene, CDR3 protein. Size is omitted from some rows. Given values are once, few, many or a class for expanded clones.

many	13	TRBV7-2	TRBJ1-2	ASSLAGTGGRGYT
.	18	TRBV4-1	TRBJ1-3	ASSQVEARTGGARGNTIY
.	14	TRBV4-1	TRBJ2-3	ASSQSERKNTDTQY
.	13	TRBV5-1	TRBJ1-1	ASSLVAGANTEAF
.	12	TRBV3-1	.	ASSQDILAYEQY
few	15	TRBV28	TRBJ2-7	ASSLPGDRATLYEQY
.	13	TRBV6-6	TRBJ2-1	ASSYLGGGADEQF
.	11	TRBV7-8	TRBJ2-7	ASSSGTRDTQY
.	13	TRBV28	TRBJ2-4	ASSLASNPPGEQY
few	14	TRBV7-2	TRBJ2-1	ASRPSAGGAYNEQF
few	12	TRBV12-3/TRBV12-4	TRBJ1-2	ASSYAGAQYGYT
.	17	TRBV11-2	TRBJ2-6	ASSSDAGQGLTGANVLT
.	13	TRBV6-5	TRBJ1-6	ASSYGRVRNSPLH
.	16	TRBV7-9	TRBJ2-1	ASSLADGTSGNYNEQF
few	12	TRBV20-1	TRBJ2-3	SAIRTATTDTQY
.	9	TRBV7-9	TRBJ1-4	ATPAPEGLF
.	14	TRBV4-2	TRBJ1-6	ASSQGKTGPNSPLH
.	10	TRBV10-3	TRBJ1-6	AIRTGNSPLH
.	13	TRBV14	TRBJ1-1	ASSQARTGSTEAF
.	14	TRBV7-2	TRBJ1-6	ASSFGPGQINSPLH
.	11	TRBV20-1	TRBJ2-7	SARAPGQGARY
.	11	TRBV6-6	TRBJ1-2	ASRGAQGGGYT